Shown below are 32 T cell receptor beta chains from a single sample sequenced in a study of response to subunit inactivated influenza vaccine. Using its own MiXCR run on the RT-PCR reads, TCRdb lists one record per CDR3 protein. Among around 580,000 distinct CDR3 sequences, 12% were seen once, and the ten largest hold about 9.4%. The input for sequencing was PBMCs from blood, taken on the day of vaccination. The receptor source for this set is a man aged 45-65 years who received an inactivated influenza vaccine.

CDR3 sequence reads: CASSLRYEETQYF. CDR3 in DNA: TGTGCCAGCAGCTTACGCTACGAAGAGACCCAGTACTTC. The V gene is TRBV7-9, the J gene TRBJ2-5, with no clear D. There are 13 residues in the CDR3. Germline V gene data show CDR1 as SEHNR and CDR2 as FQNEAQ (reference sequence). Trimming left V 2 bases short and J 3 bases short, with 7 bases between.

This clonotype was counted between two and nine times. This sequence joins TRBV13 and TRBJ2-3; tentatively, D is TRBD1 or TRBD2 (5 bases each). The CDR3 totals 22 residues. Germline CDR1 PRHDT, CDR2 FYEKMQ (reference sequence). Trimming took 4 bases from V and 0 from J, leaving 32 bases between them. The CDR3 DNA follows: TGTGCCAGCAGCTACAGTTATGCCCCCGGGGACCACGGGGTTTCTAGCACAGATACGCAGTATTTT. This translates into CASSYSYAPGDHGVSSTDTQYF.

The gene calls are TRBV5-1 and TRBJ2-1; D gene uncertain. This CDR3 spans 14 amino acids. CDR1 SGHRS and CDR2 YFSETQ come from the germline V gene. Trimming took 0 bases from V and 10 from J, leaving 14 bases between them. The CDR3: CASSLADTFSEQFF. DNA for the CDR3: TGCGCCAGCAGCTTGGCAGATACGTTCTCCGAGCAGTTCTTC.

The chain carries TRBV5-1 and TRBJ2-1, with D perhaps matching TRBD2 (6 bases). V lost 1 base to trimming and J lost 0 bases, with 11 bases between them. Germline lookup yields CDR1 SGHRS and CDR2 YFSETQ. The CDR3 has 16 amino acids. CDR3 sequence (DNA): TGCGCCAGCAGCTTGACCGGAGGGCCCTCCTACAATGAGCAGTTCTTC. It yields the protein CASSLTGGPSYNEQFF.

This clonotype was seen ten or more times. The CDR3 DNA is TGCAGTGCTAGAGACGTCGAGCGGACAGGGCTTACAGATACGCAGTATTTT. It is translated as CSARDVERTGLTDTQYF. The chain employs TRBV20-1 and TRBJ2-3, with TRBD1 matching over 8 bases. The CDR3 has 17 residues. From germline, CDR1 is DFQATT and CDR2 SNEGSKA (reference sequence). V was clipped by 0 bases and J by 3 bases; unmatched bases: 11.

This clonotype has a handful of counts. The J gene is TRBJ2-1, the V gene TRBV24-1; D gene unclear. Trimming stripped 3 bases from V and 2 bases from J, with 13 bases between. The CDR3 sequence is 16 residues long. Germline V CDR1 and CDR2: KGHDR, SFDVKD. In nucleotides, the CDR3 is TGTGCCACCAGTGATGGTCTTGGCGGACCCTACAATGAGCAGTTCTTC. It encodes CATSDGLGGPYNEQFF.

This clonotype was seen ten or more times. The CDR3 DNA reads TGTGCCAGCAGTTTGACCGGGGACAGCGATGAGCAGTTCTTC. This translates into CASSLTGDSDEQFF. The chain has TRBV12-3 or TRBV12-4 and TRBJ2-1; 7 bases agree with TRBD1. J was trimmed by 8 bases and V by 3 bases; bases with no gene match: 7. The CDR3 sequence is 14 residues long.

V usage is TRBV7-6 and J usage is TRBJ2-3; possible D gene TRBD2, 6 bases. Trimming left V 4 bases short and J 4 bases short, with 15 bases between. Per the germline V gene, CDR1 is SGHVS and CDR2 is FNYEAQ. The CDR3 has 15 amino acids. The CDR3 sequence is CASSSAEGRADTQYF. DNA for the CDR3: TGTGCCAGCAGCTCAGCGGAGGGGCGGGCAGATACGCAGTATTTT. Full variable domain (remainder filled in from reference TRBV7-6 and TRBJ2-3): GAGVSQSPRYKVTKRGQDVALRCDPISGHVSLYWYRQALGQGPEFLTYFNYEAQQDKSGLPNDRFSAERPEGSISTLTIQRTEQRDSAMYRCASSSAEGRADTQYFGPGTRLTVL.

The chain joins TRBV28 to TRBJ2-7; D is possibly TRBD2 (7 bases). Germline lookup yields CDR1 MDHEN and CDR2 SYDVKM. This CDR3 comprises 14 residues. Trimming shortened V by 8 bases and J by 2 bases, and 16 bases separated the two germline ends. The chain's CDR3 is CASLLGGGTYEQYF. CDR3 nucleotides: TGTGCCAGCCTCCTGGGAGGGGGGACCTACGAGCAGTACTTC.

This clonotype came up many times. The rearrangement joins TRBV12-3 or TRBV12-4 to TRBJ2-1; the D is unclear. Trimming cost V 3 bases and J 8 bases, with 11 bases left between them. This CDR3 is built from 13 residues. The CDR3 DNA sequence: TGTGCCAGCAGTTTCATTAGTGTCTATGAGCAGTTCTTC. It yields the protein CASSFISVYEQFF.

This clonotype was seen only a few times. The chain recombines TRBV7-9 with TRBJ2-3; 7 nucleotides line up with TRBD2. The trim removed 5 bases at V and 5 bases at J, leaving 7 bases unmatched. Germline CDR1 SEHNR, CDR2 FQNEAQ (reference sequence). The CDR3 length is 14 residues. Written as DNA, the CDR3 is TGTGCCAGCAGCCGAGGCCCGGGGGGAGATACGCAGTATTTT. Translation gives CASSRGPGGDTQYF. The whole variable domain, remainder taken from reference TRBV7-9 and TRBJ2-3, is DTGVSQNPRHKITKRGQNVTFRCDPISEHNRLYWYRQTLGQGPEFLTYFQNEAQLEKSRLLSDRFSAERPKGSFSTLEIQRTEQGDSAMYLCASSRGPGGDTQYFGPGTRLTVL.

This clonotype has more than one count but fewer than ten. The chain links TRBV20-1 to TRBJ2-1, with D uncertain. The germline gives CDR1 DFQATT, CDR2 SNEGSKA (reference sequence). CDR3 size: 12 residues. In nucleotides, the CDR3 is TGCAGCCAGTCAAGCTCCTACAATGAGCAGTTCTTC. Translating gives CSQSSSYNEQFF.

Ten or more counts support this clonotype. The J gene is TRBJ1-1, the V gene TRBV11-2; D gene ambiguous. Germline values: CDR1 SGHAT, CDR2 FQNNGV. The CDR3 is 13 residues long. With 1 base removed from V and 4 bases from J, the gap between germline ends came to 7 bases. The CDR3 nucleotides are TGTGCCAGCAGCTTAGGTTCCTTCACTGAAGCTTTCTTT. Translation: CASSLGSFTEAFF.

This chain connects TRBV11-3 to TRBJ2-1, with a tentative D call TRBD1 (6 bases). V was clipped by 8 bases and J by 7 bases, with 15 bases between them. CDR1 SGHNT and CDR2 YENEEA come from the germline V gene. CDR3 length equals 13 residues. The chain's CDR3 is CASGGPPGNEQFF. The CDR3 region has the DNA TGTGCCAGCGGGGGCCCCCCGGGGAATGAGCAGTTCTTC.

The gene calls are TRBV30 and TRBJ1-2, with a possible D match to TRBD1 (5 bases). Trimming removed 1 base from V and 2 bases from J, with 5 bases in between. This CDR3 spans 12 amino acids. Germline V gene lookup returns CDR1 GTSNPN and CDR2 SVGIG (reference sequence). The CDR3 protein is CAWSAGNYGYTF. CDR3 DNA: TGTGCCTGGAGTGCAGGGAACTATGGCTACACCTTC.

This clonotype was picked up many times. The chain combines TRBV5-1 with TRBJ2-5; TRBD2 aligns across 8 bases. CDR1 and CDR2 from the germline V gene are SGHRS and YFSETQ. CDR3 length: 14 residues. The J segment lost 4 bases and the V segment lost 8 bases, leaving 10 bases of the junction unmatched. CDR3 nucleotide sequence: TGCGCCAGTAGGGGACTAGTCATAGGAGAGACCCAGTACTTC. This sequence encodes CASRGLVIGETQYF. The full variable domain, rest sourced from reference TRBV5-1 and TRBJ2-5, is KAGVTQTPRYLIKTRGQQVTLSCSPISGHRSVSWYQQTPGQGLQFLFEYFSETQRNKGNFPGRFSGRQFSNSRSEMNVSTLELGDSALYLCASRGLVIGETQYFGPGTRLLVL.

The chain uses TRBV5-1 and TRBJ2-3; 13 bases match TRBD2. The trim removed 4 bases at V and 6 bases at J, leaving 8 bases unmatched. Germline CDR1 reads SGHRS; CDR2 reads YFSETQ. The CDR3 has 16 amino acids. The CDR3 spells CASSRTSGRATDTQYF. The CDR3 DNA follows: TGCGCCAGCAGCCGAACTAGCGGGAGGGCAACGGATACGCAGTATTTT. The whole variable domain, filled in from reference TRBV5-1 and TRBJ2-3, reads KAGVTQTPRYLIKTRGQQVTLSCSPISGHRSVSWYQQTPGQGLQFLFEYFSETQRNKGNFPGRFSGRQFSNSRSEMNVSTLELGDSALYLCASSRTSGRATDTQYFGPGTRLTVL.

This rearrangement joins TRBV6-6 to TRBJ2-3; D assignment may be TRBD1 or TRBD2 (5 bases each). Trimming took 10 bases from V and 7 from J, leaving 12 bases between them. This CDR3 is 11 amino acids long. Germline V gene sequence: CDR1 MNHNY, CDR2 SVGAGI (reference sequence). CDR3: CAILRGHTQYF. DNA for the CDR3: TGTGCCATCCTCCGGGGCCATACGCAGTATTTT.

J is TRBJ1-1 and V is TRBV20-1; D not resolved. The CDR3 consists of 10 residues. The V and J ends lost 6 bases and 3 bases respectively, with 5 bases between them. Germline values: CDR1 DFQATT, CDR2 SNEGSKA (reference sequence). CDR3 nucleotides: TGCAGTGCAACCGACACTGAAGCTTTCTTT. The encoded protein is CSATDTEAFF.

The rearrangement links TRBV20-1 to TRBJ2-5; D not resolved. From germline, CDR1 is DFQATT and CDR2 SNEGSKA (reference sequence). V was pared by 5 bases and J by 5 bases, with 18 bases between. This CDR3 region has 14 residues. CDR3 sequence (DNA): TGCAGTGCTGCAGTGGTGGTCAGTGGCGAGACCCAGTACTTC. It specifies CSAAVVVSGETQYF.

This clonotype was found many times. This chain links TRBV28 with TRBJ2-7; 8 nucleotides line up with TRBD1. Germline V gene sequence: CDR1 MDHEN, CDR2 SYDVKM. The CDR3 has 15 amino acids. V dropped 5 bases and J dropped 3; count of bases not matched to a gene: 9. CDR3: CASSLPDREYYEQYF. In DNA form, the CDR3 reads TGTGCCAGCAGTCTTCCGGACAGGGAGTACTACGAGCAGTACTTC.

The chain recombines TRBV7-2 with TRBJ2-7; the match to TRBD2 covers 7 bases. J gave up 3 bases and V 5 bases, and 10 bases lay outside the gene matches. The CDR3 length is 15 residues. In germline, CDR1 is SGHTA, CDR2 FQGNSA. The chain's CDR3 is CASSPRSGEGYEQYF. The DNA for the CDR3 is TGTGCCAGCAGCCCCCGCTCGGGGGAGGGCTACGAGCAGTACTTC.

The rearrangement links TRBV7-9 to TRBJ2-7, with 12 bases aligning to TRBD2. The CDR3 spans 17 residues. V shed 5 bases, J shed 0 bases, and the junction held 8 bases outside the gene matches. Germline CDR1 is SEHNR and CDR2 is FQNEAQ (reference sequence). The CDR3 DNA reads TGTGCCAGCAGCCTCCCTACTAGCGGGAGGACCTCCTACGAGCAGTACTTC. Translated: CASSLPTSGRTSYEQYF.

This clonotype has a handful of counts. J is TRBJ1-3 and V is TRBV12-3 or TRBV12-4; D remains ambiguous. V lost 5 bases and J 8 bases, leaving 10 bases between the germline ends. This CDR3 spans 12 amino acids. The CDR3 protein is CASSPESYTIYF. DNA for the CDR3: TGTGCCAGCAGTCCGGAAAGTTACACCATATATTTT.

The rearrangement joins TRBV2 to TRBJ1-1, with TRBD1 matching 9 bases. The CDR3 has 15 amino acids. In germline, CDR1 is SNHLY, CDR2 FYNNEI. The V gene end was trimmed by 5 bases and the J gene end by 6 bases; junction bases not matched to a gene: 10. In DNA form, the CDR3 reads TGTGCCAGCAGTACAGGGGGCGGGGTTGCAGCTGAAGCTTTCTTT. It yields the protein CASSTGGGVAAEAFF.

This clonotype was counted only a few times. V and J are TRBV5-6 and TRBJ2-4; 10 nucleotides agree with TRBD1. CDR1 and CDR2 from the germline V gene are SGHDT and YYEEEE. Germline trimming cut 4 bases from V and 6 bases from J; bases unmatched to any gene: 4. This CDR3 contains 14 residues. CDR3 bases: TGTGCCAGCAGCCGGAGGGACAGGGGAAACATTCAGTACTTC. Translating it yields CASSRRDRGNIQYF.

This clonotype was counted only a few times. The chain couples TRBV6-2 or TRBV6-3 to TRBJ2-7; the D is unclear. V shed 3 bases and J shed 2 bases, with 14 bases lying between them. Germline V gene sequence: CDR1 MNHEY, CDR2 SVGEGT. CDR3 length: 15 residues. The CDR3 here is CASSYLGPLAYEQYF. CDR3 sequence (DNA): TGTGCCAGCAGTTATTTGGGTCCCCTCGCCTACGAGCAGTACTTC.

The rearrangement joins TRBV7-7 to TRBJ2-5, with 7 bases that match TRBD1. Germline CDR1 and CDR2: SSHAT and FNYEAQ (reference sequence). The CDR3 totals 15 residues. The trim removed 5 bases at V and 1 base at J, leaving 7 bases unmatched. The CDR3 DNA is TGTGCCAGCAGCAAGGGGGCGTTACCCCAAGAGACCCAGTACTTC. This translates into CASSKGALPQETQYF. Full variable domain (rest looked up from reference TRBV7-7 and TRBJ2-5): GAGVSQSPRYKVTKRGQDVTLRCDPISSHATLYWYQQALGQGPEFLTYFNYEAQPDKSGLPSDRFSAERPEGSISTLTIQRTEQRDSAMYRCASSKGALPQETQYFGPGTRLLVL.

This clonotype was seen only a few times. The gene calls are TRBV10-3 and TRBJ2-7, with 13 bases lining up with TRBD2. V gave up 5 bases and J gave up 5 bases; unmatched junction bases: 6. This CDR3 comprises 15 residues. In germline, CDR1 is ENHRY, CDR2 SYGVKD. DNA of the CDR3: TGTGCCATCAGTCGGACTAGCGGGGGCTTAAACGAGCAGTACTTC. It yields the protein CAISRTSGGLNEQYF.

This clonotype was seen only a few times. This rearrangement joins TRBV27 to TRBJ1-1; D is unresolved. Germline CDR1 is MNHEY and CDR2 is SMNVEV (reference sequence). V lost 4 bases and J 1 base, leaving 7 bases between the germline ends. This CDR3 region has 13 residues. The DNA for the CDR3 is TGTGCCAGCAGTTACACCAAGAACACTGAAGCTTTCTTT. Translated, it gives CASSYTKNTEAFF.

The V call is TRBV11-2, the J call TRBJ2-5; 8 bases map to TRBD1. V lost 4 bases and J lost 4; bases outside the gene matches: 14. The germline gives CDR1 SGHAT, CDR2 FQNNGV. The length of the CDR3 is 17 residues. The CDR3 loop is CASSSNLQGALRETQYF. The CDR3 region has the DNA TGTGCCAGCAGCTCAAACCTTCAGGGGGCCCTCCGAGAGACCCAGTACTTC.

The chain is built from TRBV4-3 and TRBJ2-7; D gene unclear. The V end was cut by 1 base, the J end by 7 bases, with 11 bases between. The CDR3 is 13 residues long. CDR1 is LGHNA, CDR2 YSLEER, per germline. As DNA, the CDR3 is TGCGCCAGCAGCCAAGTCGAGAGAGCTGAGCAGTACTTC. Translating it yields CASSQVERAEQYF.